This paragraph reports one T cell receptor (beta chain). This record comes from a study of blood T cell repertoires in COVID-19. In the study overall: The study drew acute and convalescent COVID-19 samples from the United States, Italy and Spain. The analysed material was cDNA or gDNA that came from T cells, B-cell-depleted T cells, or PBMCs.

Original methodology: Nucleated cell counts were estimated from reference gene primer amplification. Generated by immunoSEQ multiplex PCR, the TCRdb table keeps only in-frame clones and is missing some. The DNA was the basis for D and trimming; V, J and clone size are from that table. Altogether tens of thousands of clones are present, roughly 80% being singletons, with the ten largest covering 28%. CDR1 and CDR2 from the germline V gene are SNHLY and FYNNEI. The CDR3 spans 12 residues. V lost 5 bases and J lost 8, with 7 bases in between. Sequenced material: peripheral blood. This sequence joins TRBV2 and TRBJ1-6; no firm D call. This TCR came from a man aged 70-80 years with acute or convalescent COVID-19. In DNA form, the CDR3 reads TGTGCCAGCAGTTCTAATTATTCACCCCTCCACTTT. Its translation: CASSSNYSPLHF.